One and the same sample provided the 18 T cell receptor beta chains below, sequenced in a study of response to subunit inactivated influenza vaccine. In TCRdb, the RT-PCR reads were re-called with MiXCR into one record per CDR3 protein. The sample holds more than 450,000 distinct CDR3 sequences, less than 8% seen once. The sequences come from PBMCs from blood, collected less than 30 months after vaccination. The receptors derive from a man between 50 and 70 years old who received an inactivated influenza vaccine.

The V call is TRBV12-3 or TRBV12-4, the J call TRBJ2-2, with TRBD1 as a possible D gene (6 bases). Trimming took 7 bases from V and 0 from J, leaving 15 bases between them. CDR3 length equals 16 residues. CDR3: CASKPAGTPNTGELFF. The CDR3, as DNA: TGTGCCAGCAAACCCGCCGGGACACCGAACACCGGGGAGCTGTTTTTT.

The rearrangement links TRBV20-1 to TRBJ2-4; the D call may be TRBD1 or TRBD2 (5 bases each). The CDR3 loop spans 20 amino acids. The germline V gene encodes CDR1 DFQATT and CDR2 SNEGSKA (reference sequence). V was clipped by 6 bases and J by 1 base, with 31 bases between them. The CDR3 sequence is CSAENGAPSSSWGAKNIQYF. CDR3 nucleotide sequence: TGCAGTGCCGAAAACGGGGCCCCTAGCTCCTCCTGGGGGGCCAAAAACATTCAGTACTTC.

The chain carries TRBV4-1 and TRBJ2-7; 7 positions agree with TRBD1. The ends lost 6 bases at V and 0 bases at J; junction bases unmatched: 8. There are 15 residues in the CDR3. From germline, CDR1 is MGHRA and CDR2 YSYEKL. The CDR3 sequence is CASRWKTGSSYEQYF. CDR3 in DNA: TGCGCCAGCAGGTGGAAGACAGGGAGCTCCTACGAGCAGTACTTC.

The gene calls are TRBV20-1 and TRBJ2-1; TRBD2 aligns across 14 bases. Germline trimming cut 0 bases from V and 7 bases from J; bases unmatched to any gene: 2. CDR1 DFQATT and CDR2 SNEGSKA come from the germline V gene (reference sequence). This CDR3 has 15 residues. The CDR3 reads CSAREGLAGVNEQFF. In DNA form, the CDR3 reads TGCAGTGCTAGAGAGGGACTAGCGGGAGTAAATGAGCAGTTCTTC.

This clonotype was detected many times. The rearrangement links TRBV4-3 to TRBJ2-3; D is undetermined. The V gene's germline CDR1 is LGHNA and CDR2 YSLEER. V shed 5 bases and J shed 3 bases, with 9 bases lying between them. The CDR3 spans 13 residues. This chain's CDR3 is CASSSRPTDTQYF. The CDR3 DNA reads TGCGCCAGCAGCTCGAGACCTACAGATACGCAGTATTTT.

V usage is TRBV7-2 and J usage is TRBJ1-1; D remains unclear. V was trimmed by 1 base and J by 5 bases, leaving 17 bases between them. The CDR3 loop spans 16 amino acids. Looked up from germline, CDR1 is SGHTA and CDR2 is FQGNSA. CDR3 DNA: TGTGCCAGCAGCTTAGTAGTGGCGCGGGGTGGAACTGAAGCTTTCTTT. It specifies CASSLVVARGGTEAFF.

The CDR3: CATSATGTTGELFF. CDR3 coding DNA: TGTGCCACCAGCGCGACAGGGACCACCGGGGAGCTGTTTTTT. The chain recombines TRBV15 with TRBJ2-2; 7 bases fit TRBD1. Germline V gives CDR1 LNHNV, CDR2 YYDKDF (reference sequence). V dropped 5 bases and J dropped 4; count of bases not matched to a gene: 4. CDR3 length: 14 residues.

This clonotype was seen many times. The rearrangement links TRBV12-3 or TRBV12-4 to TRBJ2-1; no firm D call. This CDR3 region has 13 residues. The V end lost 5 bases, the J end lost 5 bases, and 10 bases lay between the germline ends. The CDR3: CASSVGLDNEQFF. The DNA for the CDR3 is TGTGCCAGCAGTGTTGGGCTAGACAATGAGCAGTTCTTC.

This clonotype has at least ten counts. This rearrangement joins TRBV4-3 to TRBJ1-4; D not resolved. CDR3 length: 15 residues. Trimming shortened V by 1 base and J by 8 bases, and 14 bases separated the two germline ends. CDR1 is LGHNA, CDR2 YSLEER, per germline. The CDR3, as DNA: TGCGCCAGCAGCCAAGCCCACCGGGCCGTCGAAAAACTGTTTTTT. Protein: CASSQAHRAVEKLFF.

There are a few counts of this clonotype. The gene calls are TRBV7-9 and TRBJ2-2; unclear D gene. The germline V and J ends were trimmed by 8 bases and 5 bases, with 9 bases remaining between them. The germline gives CDR1 SEHNR, CDR2 FQNEAQ (reference sequence). This CDR3 is built from 12 residues. The CDR3: CASQVGTGELFF. CDR3 DNA: TGTGCCAGCCAGGTTGGGACCGGGGAGCTGTTTTTT.

The V call is TRBV7-2, the J call TRBJ2-2, with 7 bases that match TRBD1. V was clipped by 1 base and J by 6 bases; unmatched bases: 5. The germline V gene encodes CDR1 SGHTA and CDR2 FQGNSA. The CDR3 is made up of 15 amino acids. CDR3 loop: CASSLGGTVPGELFF. CDR3 coding DNA: TGTGCCAGCAGCTTAGGGGGGACAGTTCCCGGGGAGCTGTTTTTT.

The chain employs TRBV25-1 and TRBJ2-1, with 12 bases identical to TRBD2. Germline CDR1 is MGHDK and CDR2 is SYGVNS. This CDR3 comprises 17 residues. The trim removed 3 bases at V and 1 base at J, leaving 4 bases unmatched. CDR3 sequence (DNA): TGTGCCAGCAGTGACCGACTAGCGGGAGTGTCCTACAATGAGCAGTTCTTC. Its protein is CASSDRLAGVSYNEQFF.

The chain joins TRBV7-8 to TRBJ2-5; D gene uncertain. Germline V CDR1 and CDR2: SGHVS, FQNEAQ. There are 13 residues in the CDR3. With 8 bases removed from V and 2 bases from J, the gap between germline ends came to 12 bases. The CDR3: CASCLSRQETQYF. In DNA, the CDR3 is TGTGCCAGCTGTCTCTCGCGTCAAGAGACCCAGTACTTC.

J is TRBJ1-6 and V is TRBV20-1; D perhaps matches TRBD1 (5 bases). The CDR3 is 15 amino acids. Trimming took off 2 bases at V and 4 bases at J, with 12 bases between the two ends. The germline gives CDR1 DFQATT, CDR2 SNEGSKA (reference sequence). CDR3: CSARPTGGYNSPLHF. The CDR3 bases are TGCAGTGCTAGACCCACCGGGGGATATAATTCACCCCTCCACTTT.

This clonotype was counted many times. The chain couples TRBV5-1 to TRBJ2-3; D may be TRBD1 or TRBD2 (5 bases each). The CDR3 contains 16 residues. V lost 0 bases and J lost 4, with 15 bases in between. Germline V CDR1 and CDR2: SGHRS, YFSETQ. The CDR3 DNA sequence: TGCGCCAGCAGCTTGGCCGGGGCAGGGTTAGCAGATACGCAGTATTTT. Its translation: CASSLAGAGLADTQYF.

This clonotype was seen at least ten times. Here the CDR3 reads CASSYSVDEQYF. The CDR3 nucleotides read TGTGCCAGCAGTTACTCGGTCGACGAGCAGTACTTC. The J gene is TRBJ2-7, the V gene TRBV6-2 or TRBV6-3; no clear D. Per germline, CDR1 MNHEY and CDR2 SVGEGT. V was clipped by 0 bases and J by 5 bases, with 5 bases between them. The CDR3 extends over 12 amino acids.

Ten or more counts support this clonotype. This chain joins TRBV28 and TRBJ2-5; 9 bases are a match to TRBD1. Per the germline V gene, CDR1 is MDHEN and CDR2 is SYDVKM. V lost 6 bases and J lost 1; bases outside the gene matches: 9. This CDR3 comprises 16 residues. The CDR3, as DNA: TGTGCCAGCAGCCCCACTGGGACAGGGTCCCAAGAGACCCAGTACTTC. Protein product: CASSPTGTGSQETQYF.

Many counts were recorded for this clonotype. V is TRBV29-1 and J is TRBJ2-7; 11 bases fit TRBD2. Trimming took 6 bases from V and 4 from J; bases not matched to a gene: 20. Germline values: CDR1 SQVTM, CDR2 ANQGSEA. The CDR3 consists of 18 residues. This chain's CDR3 is CSVTKFRSHTSGSYEQYF. The CDR3 region has the DNA TGCAGCGTAACGAAATTCCGGTCCCATACTAGCGGGAGTTACGAGCAGTACTTC.